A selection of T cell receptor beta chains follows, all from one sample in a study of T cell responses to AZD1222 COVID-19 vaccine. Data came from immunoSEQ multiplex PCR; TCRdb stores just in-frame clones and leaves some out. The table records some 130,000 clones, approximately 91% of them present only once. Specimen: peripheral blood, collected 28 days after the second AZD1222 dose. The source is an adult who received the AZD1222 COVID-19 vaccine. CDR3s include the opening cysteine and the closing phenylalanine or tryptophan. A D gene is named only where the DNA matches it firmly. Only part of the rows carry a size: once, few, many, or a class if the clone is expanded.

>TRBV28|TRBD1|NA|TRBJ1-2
TGTGCCAGCAGACAGGGGTATAGTTCAAGTGGCTACACCTTC
CASRQGYSSSGYTF
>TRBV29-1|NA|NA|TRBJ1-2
TGCAGCGTTGAAGAAGGGGTTGGGTACAGACCCGTCCGCAACTATGGCTACACCTTC
CSVEEGVGYRPVRNYGYTF
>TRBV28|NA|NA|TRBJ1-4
TGTGCCAGCAGTTTATTTAGCCCCTGGCCTACTAATGAAAAACTGTTTTTT
CASSLFSPWPTNEKLFF
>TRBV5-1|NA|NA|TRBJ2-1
TGCGCCAGCAGCTTGGGGGCGGGCGGCGACTCCTACAATGAGCAGTTCTTC
CASSLGAGGDSYNEQFF
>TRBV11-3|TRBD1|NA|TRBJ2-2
TGTGCCAGCAGCCGACAGGGGAACACCGGGGAGCTGTTTTTT
CASSRQGNTGELFF
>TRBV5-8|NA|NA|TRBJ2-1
TGTGCCAGCAGCTCTGGATCGAACAATGAGCAGTTCTTC
CASSSGSNNEQFF
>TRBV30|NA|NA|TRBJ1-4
TGTGCCTGGAGTGTTAAGGGTAGCGAAAAACTGTTTTTT
CAWSVKGSEKLFF
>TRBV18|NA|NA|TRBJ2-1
TGTGCCAGCTCGAGAATGGGCCCCCGGGGGCAGGGAGACAATGAGCAGTTCTTC
CASSRMGPRGQGDNEQFF
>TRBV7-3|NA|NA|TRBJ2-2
TGTGCCAGCAGCACTATGAACACCGGGGAGCTGTTTTTT
CASSTMNTGELFF
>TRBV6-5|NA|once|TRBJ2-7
TGTGCCAGCAGGGTTCAGTCCTACGAGCAGTACTTC
CASRVQSYEQYF
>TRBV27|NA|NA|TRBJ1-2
TGTGCCAGCAGCCCGGAGGGGGGGCTCCGGGGCTACACCTTC
CASSPEGGLRGYTF
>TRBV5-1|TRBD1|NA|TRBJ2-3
TGCGCCACCTGGGGCGGGACAGGGTCCACAGATACGCAGTATTTT
CATWGGTGSTDTQYF
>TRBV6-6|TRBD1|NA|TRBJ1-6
TGTGCCAGCACCTTTAAGCGGACAGGGGGGAATTCACCCCTCCACTTT
CASTFKRTGGNSPLHF
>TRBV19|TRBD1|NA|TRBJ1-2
TGTGCCAGTACAGGACAGGGATCGCGACTCGGTGGCTACACCTTC
CASTGQGSRLGGYTF
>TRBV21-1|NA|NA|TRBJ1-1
TGTGCCAGCGTGGGAGACAGGGGGCATTCGGACACTGAAGCTTTCTTT
CASVGDRGHSDTEAFF
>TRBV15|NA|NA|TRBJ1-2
TGTGCCACCAGCAGATCCCAACAGGGATACTATGGCTACACCTTC
CATSRSQQGYYGYTF
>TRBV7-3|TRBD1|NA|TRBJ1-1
TGTGCCAGCAGCTTCTCCGACAGGGGAAAAACTGAAGCTTTCTTT
CASSFSDRGKTEAFF
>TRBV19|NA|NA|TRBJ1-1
TGTGCCAGTAGTATAGGACGCCCGAACACTGAAGCTTTCTTT
CASSIGRPNTEAFF
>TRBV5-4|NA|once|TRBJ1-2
TGTGCCAGCAGCGCCCGACAGGAGACTGGGCTTGGTGGCTACACCTTC
CASSARQETGLGGYTF
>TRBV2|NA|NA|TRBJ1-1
TGTGCCAGCAATATACGGGGCGGAGTGAACACTGAAGCTTTCTTT
CASNIRGGVNTEAFF
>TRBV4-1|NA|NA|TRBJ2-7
TGCGCCAGCAGCCAAGACGGGGGACGAGAGCAGTACTTC
CASSQDGGREQYF
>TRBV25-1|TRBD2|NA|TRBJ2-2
TGTGCCAGCAGTCGACTAGCGGGGAACACCGGGGAGCTGTTTTTT
CASSRLAGNTGELFF
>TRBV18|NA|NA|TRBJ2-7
TGTGCCAGCTCACCACAAACAGGGATGGGGGAGCAGTACTTC
CASSPQTGMGEQYF
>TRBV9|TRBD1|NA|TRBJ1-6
TGTGCCAGCAGCCCCCGGGACAGGGTCCCTTCACCCCTCCACTTT
CASSPRDRVPSPLHF
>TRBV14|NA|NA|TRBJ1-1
TGTGCCAGCAGGCACACTACCGACAGTCCCTCTTTT
CASRHTTDSPSF
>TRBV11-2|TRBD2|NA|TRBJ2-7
TGTGCCAGCAGCTTTGGGCTAGCGGGAAAAGAGCAGTACTTC
CASSFGLAGKEQYF
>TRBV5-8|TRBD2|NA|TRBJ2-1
TGTGCCAGCAGATCCGGGACTAGCAGGGGGTACAATGAGCAGTTCTTC
CASRSGTSRGYNEQFF
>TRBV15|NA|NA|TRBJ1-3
TGTGCCACCAGCAGAGATCCAGGAAACACCATATATTTT
CATSRDPGNTIYF
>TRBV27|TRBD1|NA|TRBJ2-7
TGTGCCAGCAGTCGGGACAGGGGTACCTACGAGCAGTACTTC
CASSRDRGTYEQYF
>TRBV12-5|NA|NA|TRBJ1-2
TGTGCTAGTGGTTTGCTTTGGACAAATGGCTACACCTTC
CASGLLWTNGYTF
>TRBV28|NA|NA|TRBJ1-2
TGTGCCACCAGTTTACACGATGGCTACACCTTC
CATSLHDGYTF
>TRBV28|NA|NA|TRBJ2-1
TGTGCCAGCAGGGGGGGCCTCAGTCCCTACAATGAGCAGTTCTTC
CASRGGLSPYNEQFF
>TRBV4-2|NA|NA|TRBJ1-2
TGTGCCAGCAGATCGCAGGGTTCGCCGGATGGCTACACCTTC
CASRSQGSPDGYTF
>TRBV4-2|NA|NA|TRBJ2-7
TGTGCCAGCAGCCAAGAGAGTTGGCAGGGGGGATGGTCCTACGAGCAGTACTTC
CASSQESWQGGWSYEQYF
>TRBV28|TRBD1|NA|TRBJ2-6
TGTGCCAGCATCGGACAGGCCAGCTCTGGGGCCAACGTCCTGACTTTC
CASIGQASSGANVLTF
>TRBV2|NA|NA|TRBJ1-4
TGTGCCAGCAGTGTGAGACAGCTAGCAACTAATGAAAAACTGTTTTTT
CASSVRQLATNEKLFF